This T cell receptor (beta chain) was documented in a study of OX40 agonist ivuxolimab in advanced cancers. Study at large: The study enrolled dose-escalation patients with hepatocellular carcinoma, melanoma, renal cell or head and neck cancer. Earlier treatment with anti-PD-1, anti-PD-L1 or anti-CTLA-4 was permitted, and about 40% had received some. Study outcomes and limitations: Among the least clonally expanded were partial responders at 0.1-3.0 mg/kg.

On this clone: No antigen is known for it.

Generated by immunoSEQ multiplex PCR, the TCRdb table keeps only in-frame clones and is missing some. This table holds roughly 68,000 clones, roughly nine tenths found once. The source of this sequence is an adult with an advanced solid tumor such as melanoma, head and neck, liver or kidney cancer. The sequencing used CD4+ or CD8+ T cells sorted from blood, collected in a trial of the OX40 agonist ivuxolimab.

The CDR3 DNA is TGTGCCAGCAGTGAACAGCTGGTTTTTGATGAAAAACTGTTTTTT. Protein: CASSEQLVFDEKLFF. V and J are TRBV6-1 and TRBJ1-4, with D uncertain. Trimming took off 2 bases at V and 6 bases at J, with 13 bases between the two ends. Germline loops: CDR1 MNHNS, CDR2 SASEGT. This CDR3 is built from 15 residues.